These 13 T cell receptor beta chains were sequenced from one sample in a study of blood T cell repertoires in COVID-19. Clones were sequenced by immunoSEQ multiplex PCR, and TCRdb holds only the in-frame ones, with some missing. The repertoire consists of about 250,000 clones, with around 88% occurring once and the leading ten covering 6.3%. Input material: peripheral blood. The receptors stem from a woman under 40 with COVID-19, enrolled during active disease.

V and J are TRBV7-9 and TRBJ1-2; tentative D call: TRBD1 (6 bases). Germline loops: CDR1 SEHNR, CDR2 FQNEAQ (reference sequence). There are 15 residues in the CDR3. V gave up 3 bases and J gave up 4 bases, with 15 bases separating them. CDR3: CASSFRTALGYGYTF. CDR3 nucleotides: TGTGCCAGCAGCTTTAGGACAGCACTAGGCTATGGCTACACCTTC.

J is TRBJ1-3 and V is TRBV27, with no clear D. Trimming took 8 bases from V and 2 from J, leaving 10 bases between them. The V gene's germline CDR1 is MNHEY and CDR2 SMNVEV (reference sequence). The CDR3 extends over 13 amino acids. Here the CDR3 DNA reads TGTGCCAGCGCCAGAGGTACTGGAAACACCATATATTTT. Translated: CASARGTGNTIYF.

The genes are TRBV11-2 and TRBJ1-2, with 9 bases lining up with TRBD1. The ends lost 5 bases at V and 7 bases at J; junction bases unmatched: 11. The CDR3 has 15 residues. Germline loops: CDR1 SGHAT, CDR2 FQNNGV. Here the CDR3 DNA reads TGTGCCAGCAGCCCCAGGACAGGGGAATGGGGTGGCTACACCTTC. This sequence encodes CASSPRTGEWGGYTF. The full variable domain, in which reference TRBV11-2 and TRBJ1-2 provide the parts outside the CDR3, is EAGVAQSPRYKIIEKRQSVAFWCNPISGHATLYWYQQILGQGPKLLIQFQNNGVVDDSQLPKDRFSAERLKGVDSTLKIQPAKLEDSAVYLCASSPRTGEWGGYTFGSGTRLTVV.

The DNA for the CDR3 is TGTGCCGGAAAAACGGCAGGTGGCGAGCAGTACGTC. The encoded protein is CAGKTAGGEQYV. The chain employs TRBV2 and TRBJ2-7; no clear D gene. The CDR3 has 12 amino acids. Germline CDR1 and CDR2: SNHLY and FYNNEI. Trimming removed 11 bases at V and 6 bases at J, with 17 bases between.

The chain combines TRBV2 with TRBJ1-1; 9 nucleotides align to TRBD1. There are 14 residues in the CDR3. The V gene end was trimmed by 5 bases and the J gene end by 5 bases; junction bases not matched to a gene: 6. Germline V gives CDR1 SNHLY, CDR2 FYNNEI. The CDR3 reads CASSSDRGLTEAFF. The CDR3 bases are TGTGCCAGCAGTTCGGACAGGGGTCTTACTGAAGCTTTCTTT.

V gene TRBV7-8 combines with J gene TRBJ2-3; 10 bases fit TRBD2. V lost 8 bases, J lost 2 bases, and 7 bases stayed unmatched. Looked up from germline, CDR1 is SGHVS and CDR2 is FQNEAQ. The CDR3 contains 15 residues. The CDR3 DNA reads as TGTGCCAGCGGGTTTAGCGGGGGGATCACAGATACGCAGTATTTT. Residues: CASGFSGGITDTQYF.

The chain employs TRBV11-2 and TRBJ2-1, with 11 positions matching TRBD2. In germline, CDR1 is SGHAT, CDR2 FQNNGV. The CDR3 sequence is 15 residues long. The V and J ends lost 5 bases and 9 bases, in that order; junction bases with no gene match: 9. In DNA, the CDR3 is TGTGCCAGCAGCCTAGCGGGGGGCACACTTGTTGAGCAGTTCTTC. This gives the protein CASSLAGGTLVEQFF.

V usage is TRBV21-1 and J usage is TRBJ2-7; TRBD2 is the table's D call, not checked against the DNA. TRBV21-1 is listed as a pseudogene. The CDR3 sequence is 17 residues long. The CDR3 bases are TGTGCCAGCAGCAAAGGGCTAGCGGGAGGGAGGCGGTACGAGCAGTACGTC. It encodes CASSKGLAGGRRYEQYV.

The chain joins TRBV6-5 to TRBJ2-1; perhaps TRBD1 as D (6 bases). Trimming cost V 7 bases and J 0 bases, with 13 bases left between them. The CDR3 extends over 15 amino acids. Germline V gives CDR1 MNHEY, CDR2 SVGAGI. CDR3 region: CASTLTGSSYNEQFF. Written as DNA, the CDR3 is TGTGCCAGCACCCTGACAGGCAGCTCCTACAATGAGCAGTTCTTC.

The rearrangement joins TRBV2 to TRBJ1-2; 9 nucleotides line up with TRBD1. The CDR3 has 17 amino acids. CDR1 and CDR2 (germline): SNHLY, FYNNEI. Trimming took 5 bases from V and 3 from J; bases not matched to a gene: 13. This CDR3 reads CASSQFEPTGGYYGYTF. CDR3 nucleotide sequence: TGTGCCAGCAGTCAATTCGAACCGACAGGGGGTTACTATGGCTACACCTTC.

This chain uses TRBV29-1 with TRBJ2-1, with TRBD1 matching over 12 bases. The V gene end was trimmed by 3 bases and the J gene end by 8 bases; junction bases not matched to a gene: 5. The CDR3 loop spans 14 amino acids. Germline loops: CDR1 SQVTM, CDR2 ANQGSEA. The CDR3 protein is CSVDGTGGLDEQFF. In DNA form, the CDR3 reads TGCAGCGTTGATGGGACAGGGGGCTTGGATGAGCAGTTCTTC.

The chain couples TRBV7-9 to TRBJ2-2; 10 bases are a match to TRBD1. CDR1 SEHNR and CDR2 FQNEAQ come from the germline V gene (reference sequence). The CDR3 runs to 15 residues. V lost 5 bases to trimming and J lost 4 bases; unmatched junction nucleotides: 4. The CDR3 DNA reads TGTGCCAGCAGCCATAGGACAGGGGGCACCGGGGAGCTGTTTTTT. It encodes CASSHRTGGTGELFF.

This clone was seen just once. The chain has TRBV19 and TRBJ1-6; 7 bases are a match to TRBD1. Unmatched junction bases numbered 7, after V lost 7 bases and J lost 4 bases. Germline CDR1 reads LNHDA; CDR2 reads SQIVND (reference sequence). This CDR3 has 15 amino acids. The CDR3 DNA follows: TGTGCCAGTACTGACGACAGGGAATATAATTCACCCCTCCACTTT. Translated, it gives CASTDDREYNSPLHF.